This TCR beta chain emerged from a study of cytomegalovirus exposure and HLA in healthy donors. CDR3 length: 13 residues. The trim removed 3 bases at V and 10 bases at J, leaving 8 bases unmatched. Germline CDR1 LNHDA, CDR2 SQIVND (reference sequence). PCR employed 60 Vbeta and 13 Jbeta primers. Sequencing was performed with immunoSEQ multiplex PCR; in TCRdb, only in-frame clones are kept and a portion is missing. In the table there are around 180,000 clones, around 87% of which are singletons. Specimen: PBMCs. This clonotype was sampled from a woman between 18 and 29 years old in good health and CMV-seronegative. The chain combines TRBV19 with TRBJ2-5; 7 bases map to TRBD2. CDR3 bases: TGTGCCAGTAGTATGTTCGAGCGGGGCGGCCAGTACTTC. It is translated as CASSMFERGGQYF.